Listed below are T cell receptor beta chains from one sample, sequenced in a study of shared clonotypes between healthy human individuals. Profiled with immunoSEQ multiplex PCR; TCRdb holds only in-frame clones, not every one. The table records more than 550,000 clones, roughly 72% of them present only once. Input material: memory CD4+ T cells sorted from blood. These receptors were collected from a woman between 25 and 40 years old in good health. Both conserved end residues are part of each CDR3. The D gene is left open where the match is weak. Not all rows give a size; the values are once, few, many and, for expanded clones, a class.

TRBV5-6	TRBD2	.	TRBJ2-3	CASSSQTSGRTDTQYF	TGTGCCAGCAGCTCCCAGACTAGCGGGAGAACAGATACGCAGTATTTT
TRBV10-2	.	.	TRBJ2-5	CAIMWVGGQETQYF	TGCGCCATTATGTGGGTTGGGGGGCAAGAGACCCAGTACTTC
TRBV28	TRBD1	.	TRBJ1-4	CASKIGGATNEKLFF	TGTGCCAGTAAAATAGGGGGCGCAACTAATGAAAAACTGTTTTTT
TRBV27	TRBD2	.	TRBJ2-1	CASRGLAGGYEQFF	TGTGCCAGCCGGGGACTAGCGGGAGGATATGAGCAGTTCTTC
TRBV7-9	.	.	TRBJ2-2	CASSSDRGNTGELFF	TGTGCCAGCAGTTCAGATAGGGGGAACACCGGGGAGCTGTTTTTT
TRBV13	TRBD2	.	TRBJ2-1	CASSPGTSGRGDEQFF	TGTGCCAGCAGCCCCGGGACTAGCGGGAGGGGCGATGAGCAGTTCTTC
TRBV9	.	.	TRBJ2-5	CASSRGTQETQYF	TGTGCCAGCAGCCGGGGAACCCAAGAGACCCAGTACTTC
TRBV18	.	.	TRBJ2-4	CASSPAGQKNIQYF	TGTGCCAGCTCACCGGCCGGCCAGAAAAACATTCAGTACTTC
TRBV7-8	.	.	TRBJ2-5	CASSLSGQETQYF	TGTGCCAGCAGCTTAAGCGGCCAAGAGACCCAGTACTTC
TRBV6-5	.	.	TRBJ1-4	CASSYSGGNPEKLFF	TGTGCCAGCAGTTACTCTGGCGGGAATCCTGAAAAACTGTTTTTT
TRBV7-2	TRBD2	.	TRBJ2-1	CASSFTSGSNEQFF	TGTGCCAGCAGCTTTACTAGCGGGAGCAATGAGCAGTTCTTC
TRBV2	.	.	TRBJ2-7	CASRAFGQSSYEQYF	TGTGCCAGCAGGGCTTTTGGACAGTCCTCCTACGAGCAGTACTTC
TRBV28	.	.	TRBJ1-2	CASSSGQPLWGYTF	TGTGCCAGCAGTTCAGGACAGCCGCTATGGGGCTACACCTTC
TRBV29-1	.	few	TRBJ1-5	CSVGGRNQPQHF	TGCAGCGTTGGAGGACGAAATCAGCCCCAGCATTTT
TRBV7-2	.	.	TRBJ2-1	CASSPAGISNEQFF	TGTGCCAGCAGCCCGGCCGGGATTTCCAATGAGCAGTTCTTC
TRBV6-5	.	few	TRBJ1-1	CASSLRALNTEAFF	TGTGCCAGCAGTCTCCGCGCACTGAACACTGAAGCTTTCTTT
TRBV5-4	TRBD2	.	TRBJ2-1	CASGREGYNEQFF	TGTGCCAGCGGACGGGAGGGGTACAATGAGCAGTTCTTC
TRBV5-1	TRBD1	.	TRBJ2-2	CASSSDRGRGGELFF	TGCGCCAGCAGCTCGGACAGGGGGCGCGGCGGGGAGCTGTTTTTT
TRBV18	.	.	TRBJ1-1	CASSPTEAEAFF	TGTGCCAGCTCACCCACAGAGGCTGAAGCTTTCTTT
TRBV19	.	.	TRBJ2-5	CATGREDAKETQYF	TGTGCCACCGGCCGGGAAGACGCGAAAGAGACCCAGTACTTC
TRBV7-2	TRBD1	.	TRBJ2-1	CASSVRDSGLAYNEQFF	TGTGCCAGCAGCGTCCGGGACAGTGGTCTGGCCTACAATGAGCAGTTCTTC
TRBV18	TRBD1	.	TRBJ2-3	CASSPQPGGGTDTQYF	TGTGCCAGCTCTCCTCAGCCAGGGGGCGGCACAGATACGCAGTATTTT
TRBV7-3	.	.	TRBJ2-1	CASSLTGGGVNEQFF	TGTGCCAGCAGCTTAACGGGGGGCGGAGTCAATGAGCAGTTCTTC
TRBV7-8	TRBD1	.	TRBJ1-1	CASSFDRGGVTEAFF	TGTGCCAGCAGCTTCGACAGGGGCGGCGTCACTGAAGCTTTCTTT
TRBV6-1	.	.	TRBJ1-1	CASSVGRRDMNTEAFF	TGTGCCAGCAGTGTTGGACGGAGGGATATGAACACTGAAGCTTTCTTT
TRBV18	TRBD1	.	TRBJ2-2	CASSLDRGQNTGELFF	TGTGCCAGCTCACTGGACAGGGGGCAAAACACCGGGGAGCTGTTTTTT
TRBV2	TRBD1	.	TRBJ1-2	CASRGTGSLGYTF	TGTGCCAGCAGGGGGACAGGGTCCCTTGGCTACACCTTC
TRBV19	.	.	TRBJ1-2	CASRPDRNYGYTF	TGTGCCAGTAGGCCTGACAGGAACTATGGCTACACCTTC
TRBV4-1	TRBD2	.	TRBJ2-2	CASSKGLALTGELFF	TGCGCCAGCAGCAAGGGACTAGCTCTTACCGGGGAGCTGTTTTTT
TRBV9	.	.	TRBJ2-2	CASSLPGVGTGELFF	TGTGCCAGCAGCCTCCCAGGGGTCGGCACCGGGGAGCTGTTTTTT
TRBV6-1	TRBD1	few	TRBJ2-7	CASSELGGEIGEQYF	TGTGCCAGCAGTGAGTTAGGGGGCGAGATAGGCGAGCAGTACTTC
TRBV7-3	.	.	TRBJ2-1	CASSYIPRASLSSYNEQFF	TGTGCCAGCAGCTACATACCCCGGGCTAGCCTTAGCTCCTACAATGAGCAGTTCTTC